This T cell receptor beta chain was captured by sequencing in a study of neurological immune-mediated disorders. Study-wide findings and caveats: HTLV-1-associated myelopathy displayed the greatest TCR clonal expansion, and multiple sclerosis exhibited the smallest, lower than that of healthy controls.

In this sample, this clonotype turned up many times. Its target is not known. cDNA was made by 5'RACE with 10-nucleotide random UMIs. TCRdb used MiXCR to reprocess the 5' RACE reads, holding one entry per CDR3 protein. The table includes 65,000 to 90,000 distinct CDR3 sequences, roughly 4.7% detected once. Sequencing was carried out using PBMCs. The receptor's source is a woman between 25 and 40 years old with multiple sclerosis.

CDR3: CASSQQLTQRGTEAFF. The DNA of the CDR3 is TGTGCCAGCTCACAACAACTGACGCAAAGGGGCACTGAAGCTTTCTTT. The chain couples TRBV18 to TRBJ1-1, with a possible D match to TRBD1 (5 bases). This CDR3 spans 16 amino acids. V was pared by 4 bases and J by 4 bases, with 19 bases between. Per the germline V gene, CDR1 is KGHSH and CDR2 is LQKENI.